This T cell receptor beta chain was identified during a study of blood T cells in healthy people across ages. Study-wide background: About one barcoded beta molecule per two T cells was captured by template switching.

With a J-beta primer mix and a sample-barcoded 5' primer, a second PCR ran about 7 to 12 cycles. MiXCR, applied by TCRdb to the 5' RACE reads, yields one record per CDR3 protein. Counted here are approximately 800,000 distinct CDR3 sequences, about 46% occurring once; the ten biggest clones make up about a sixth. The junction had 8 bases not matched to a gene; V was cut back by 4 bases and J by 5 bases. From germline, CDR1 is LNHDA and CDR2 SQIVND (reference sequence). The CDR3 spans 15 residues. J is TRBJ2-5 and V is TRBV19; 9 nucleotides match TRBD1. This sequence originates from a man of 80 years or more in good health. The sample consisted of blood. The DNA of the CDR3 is TGTGCCAGTAGTACGACGGGACAGGGCACCGAGACCCAGTACTTC. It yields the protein CASSTTGQGTETQYF.